The clone carrying this TCR beta chain appeared a few times. V dropped 8 bases and J dropped 9 bases, with 11 bases sitting between them. The CDR3 totals 12 residues. Germline CDR1 is MNHEY and CDR2 is SMNVEV (reference sequence). These data originate in a study of spatial heterogeneity in lung cancer. The time point here: sample taken at primary tumor resection. Unsorted samples of tumor, nontumor lung or frozen PBMC had their whole RNA sequenced. TCRdb itself ran the 5' RACE reads through MiXCR, one entry per CDR3 protein. The sample includes 40,000 to 45,000 distinct CDR3 sequences, roughly 15% of them seen just once.

This chain links TRBV27 with TRBJ1-6; unclear D gene. This sequence was found in a male donor with early-stage non-small cell lung cancer. The sample was PBMCs, taken at surgery. The CDR3 DNA follows: TGTGCCAGCTGGTCGCGAGGTTCACCCCTCCACTTT. This translates into CASWSRGSPLHF.